This TCR beta chain was obtained from a study of blood T cell repertoires in COVID-19. Overall study context: Samples representing acute and convalescent COVID-19 were sourced from the United States, Italy and Spain. Nucleic acid was either cDNA or gDNA, and it came from T cells, B-cell-depleted T cells, or PBMCs.

V shed 5 bases, J shed 1 base, and the junction held 8 bases outside the gene matches. The CDR3 contains 16 residues. Germline V gene lookup returns CDR1 SGHTA and CDR2 FQGTGA. Original processing notes: Amplifying reference gene primers gave estimates of nucleated cell counts. Profiled with immunoSEQ multiplex PCR; TCRdb holds only in-frame clones, not every one. Clonal size and the V and J genes are those of that table, whereas D and trimming came from the DNA. The sample holds roughly 88,000 clones, about 70% seen once. This clone showed up just a few times. The TCR comes from a woman aged 60-75 years in a cohort sampled during active or convalescent COVID-19. Specimen: peripheral blood. The chain uses TRBV7-3 and TRBJ2-1, with TRBD2 identical over 7 bases. CDR3 loop: CASSPSFGGSYNEQFF. The CDR3 nucleotides read TGTGCCAGCAGCCCCTCTTTCGGGGGGTCCTACAATGAGCAGTTCTTC.